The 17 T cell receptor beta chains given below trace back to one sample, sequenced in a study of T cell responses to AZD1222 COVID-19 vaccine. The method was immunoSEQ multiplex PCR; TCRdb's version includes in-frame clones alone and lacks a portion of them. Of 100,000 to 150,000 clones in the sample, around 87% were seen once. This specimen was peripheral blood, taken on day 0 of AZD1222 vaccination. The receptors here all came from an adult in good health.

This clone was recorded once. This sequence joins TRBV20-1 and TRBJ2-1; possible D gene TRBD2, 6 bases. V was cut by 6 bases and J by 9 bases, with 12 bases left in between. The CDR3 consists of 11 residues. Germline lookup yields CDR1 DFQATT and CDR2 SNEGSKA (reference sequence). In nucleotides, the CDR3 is TGCAGTGCCAGGACTACTACTGAGCAGTTCTTC. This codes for CSARTTTEQFF.

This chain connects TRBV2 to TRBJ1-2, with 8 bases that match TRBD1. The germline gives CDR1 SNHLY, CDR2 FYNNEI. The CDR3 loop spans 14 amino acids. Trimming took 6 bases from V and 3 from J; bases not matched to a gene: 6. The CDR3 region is CASRLTGADYGYTF. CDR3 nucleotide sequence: TGTGCCAGCAGACTGACAGGGGCCGACTATGGCTACACCTTC.

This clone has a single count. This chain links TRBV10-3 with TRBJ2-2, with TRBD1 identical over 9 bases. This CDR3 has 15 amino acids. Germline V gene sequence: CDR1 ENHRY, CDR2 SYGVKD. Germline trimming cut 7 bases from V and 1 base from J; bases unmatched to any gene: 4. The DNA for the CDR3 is TGTGCCATCAAATCGACAGGGGGGAACACCGGGGAGCTGTTTTTT. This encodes CAIKSTGGNTGELFF.

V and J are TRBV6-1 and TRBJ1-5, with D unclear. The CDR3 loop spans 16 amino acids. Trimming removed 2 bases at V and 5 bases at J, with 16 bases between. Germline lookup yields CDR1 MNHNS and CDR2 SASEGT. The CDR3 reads CASSEHRSGTDQPQHF. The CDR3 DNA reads TGTGCCAGCAGTGAACATAGATCCGGAACAGATCAGCCCCAGCATTTT.

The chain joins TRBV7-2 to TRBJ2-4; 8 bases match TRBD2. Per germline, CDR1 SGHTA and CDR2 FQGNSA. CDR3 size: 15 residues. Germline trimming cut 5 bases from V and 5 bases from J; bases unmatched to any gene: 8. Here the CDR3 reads CASSLGAGGENIQYF. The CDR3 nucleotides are TGTGCCAGCAGCCTGGGGGCGGGAGGAGAAAACATTCAGTACTTC.

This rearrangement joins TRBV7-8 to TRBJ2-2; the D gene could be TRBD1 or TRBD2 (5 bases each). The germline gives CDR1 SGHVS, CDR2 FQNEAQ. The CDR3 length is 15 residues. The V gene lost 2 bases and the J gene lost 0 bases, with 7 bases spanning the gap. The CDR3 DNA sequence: TGTGCCAGCAGCTTAATGGGGGCGAACACCGGGGAGCTGTTTTTT. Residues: CASSLMGANTGELFF.

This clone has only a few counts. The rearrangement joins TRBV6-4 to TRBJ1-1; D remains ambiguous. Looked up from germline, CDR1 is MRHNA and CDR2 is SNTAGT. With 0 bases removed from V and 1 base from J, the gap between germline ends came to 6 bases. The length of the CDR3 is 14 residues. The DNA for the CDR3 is TGTGCCAGCAGTGACTCGAACCGGAACACTGAAGCTTTCTTT. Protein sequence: CASSDSNRNTEAFF.

Here the CDR3 reads CASSPPGGDTQYF. DNA for the CDR3: TGTGCCAGCAGCCCCCCCGGGGGAGATACGCAGTATTTT. The V gene is TRBV9, the J gene TRBJ2-3; the D gene is possibly TRBD2 (6 bases). CDR3 length: 13 amino acids. Germline-derived CDR1 and CDR2 are SGDLS and YYNGEE. The V gene lost 4 bases and the J gene lost 5 bases, with 11 bases spanning the gap.

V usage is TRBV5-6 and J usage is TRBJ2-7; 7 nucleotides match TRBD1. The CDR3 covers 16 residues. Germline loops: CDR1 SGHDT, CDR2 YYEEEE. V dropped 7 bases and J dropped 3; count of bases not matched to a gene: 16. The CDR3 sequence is CASLGDHRGDYYEQYF. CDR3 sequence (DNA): TGTGCCAGCTTGGGGGACCACAGGGGCGATTACTACGAGCAGTACTTC.

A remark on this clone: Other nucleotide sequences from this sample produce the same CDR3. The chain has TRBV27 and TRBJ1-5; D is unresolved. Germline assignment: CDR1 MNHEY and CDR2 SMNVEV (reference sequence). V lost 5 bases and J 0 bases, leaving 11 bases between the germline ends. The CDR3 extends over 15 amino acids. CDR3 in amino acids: CASSPAGGSNQPQHF. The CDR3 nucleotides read TGTGCCAGCAGTCCCGCCGGAGGTAGCAATCAGCCCCAGCATTTT.

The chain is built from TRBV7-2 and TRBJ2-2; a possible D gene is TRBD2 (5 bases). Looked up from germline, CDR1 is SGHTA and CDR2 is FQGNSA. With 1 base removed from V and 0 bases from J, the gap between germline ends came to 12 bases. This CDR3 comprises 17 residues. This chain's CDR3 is CASSLGADRANTGELFF. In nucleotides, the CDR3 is TGTGCCAGCAGCTTAGGAGCGGACCGCGCGAACACCGGGGAGCTGTTTTTT.

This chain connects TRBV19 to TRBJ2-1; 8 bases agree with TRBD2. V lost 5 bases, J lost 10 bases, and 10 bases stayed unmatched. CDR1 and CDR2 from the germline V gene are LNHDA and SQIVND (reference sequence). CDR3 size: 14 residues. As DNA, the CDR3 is TGTGCCAGTAGTTTTTATAATAGCGGGATCGAGCAGTTCTTC. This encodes CASSFYNSGIEQFF.

The CDR3 DNA reads TGTGCCAGCAGCCAAACCCCCGACAGCTCCTACAATGAGCAGTTCTTC. Amino acids: CASSQTPDSSYNEQFF. The rearrangement links TRBV7-3 to TRBJ2-1, with D possibly TRBD1 on 5 matching bases. CDR3 length: 16 residues. V shed 5 bases and J shed 0 bases, with 14 bases lying between them. From germline, CDR1 is SGHTA and CDR2 FQGTGA.

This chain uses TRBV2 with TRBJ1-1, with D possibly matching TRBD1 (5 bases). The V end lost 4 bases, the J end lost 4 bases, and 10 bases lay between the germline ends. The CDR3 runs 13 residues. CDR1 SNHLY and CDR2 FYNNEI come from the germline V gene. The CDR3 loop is CASSVDSLTEAFF. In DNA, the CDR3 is TGTGCCAGCAGTGTAGACAGTCTCACTGAAGCTTTCTTT.

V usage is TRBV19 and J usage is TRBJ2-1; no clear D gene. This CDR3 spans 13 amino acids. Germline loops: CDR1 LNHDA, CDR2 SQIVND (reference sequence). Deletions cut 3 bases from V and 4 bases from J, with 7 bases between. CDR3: CASSMTFYNEQFF. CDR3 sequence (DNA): TGTGCCAGTAGTATGACTTTTTACAATGAGCAGTTCTTC.

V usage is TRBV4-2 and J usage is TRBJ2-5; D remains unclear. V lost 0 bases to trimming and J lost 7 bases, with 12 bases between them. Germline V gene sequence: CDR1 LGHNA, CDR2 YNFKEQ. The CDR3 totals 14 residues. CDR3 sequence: CASSQDKLVGTQYF. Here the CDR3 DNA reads TGTGCCAGCAGCCAAGATAAGCTGGTTGGGACCCAGTACTTC.

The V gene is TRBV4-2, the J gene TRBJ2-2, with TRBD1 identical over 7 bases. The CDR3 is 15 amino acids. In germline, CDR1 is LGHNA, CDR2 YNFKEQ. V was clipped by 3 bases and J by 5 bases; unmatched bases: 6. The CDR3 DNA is TGTGCCAGCAGCCAGAGGTCAGGGGGAACCGGGGAGCTGTTTTTT. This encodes CASSQRSGGTGELFF.